This entry features one T cell receptor beta chain sequence. The source of the sample is a study of blood T cell repertoires in COVID-19. The overall study: Both acute and convalescent COVID-19 samples were obtained from the United States, Italy and Spain. T cells, B-cell-depleted T cells, or PBMCs supplied cDNA or gDNA.

Per the authors' pipeline: Cell counts per sample came from amplifying reference gene primers. Sequenced by immunoSEQ multiplex PCR; TCRdb stores in-frame clones only, minus some. V, J and clone size are those of that table, while D and trimming were read from the DNA. The data contain about 97,000 clones, around 87% of them seen just once; the ten biggest clones take up about 16%. The sequenced sample was peripheral blood. The TCR was taken from a human donor in a cohort sampled during active COVID-19.

In nucleotides, the CDR3 is TGTGCCACCAGTGGGGTGCGTGCAGGGGGCTTCTATGGCTACACCTTC. Its protein is CATSGVRAGGFYGYTF. V gene TRBV24-1 combines with J gene TRBJ1-2; 8 bases match TRBD1. V was clipped by 5 bases and J by 4 bases; unmatched bases: 11. CDR3 length equals 16 residues. Germline CDR1 and CDR2: KGHDR and SFDVKD.